The entry that follows covers one T cell receptor beta chain sequence. This record belongs to a study of blood T cell repertoires in COVID-19. The overall study: The United States, Italy and Spain were the sources of the acute and convalescent COVID-19 samples. T cells, B-cell-depleted T cells, or PBMCs supplied cDNA or gDNA.

Authors' processing steps: Reference gene primer amplification yielded estimated nucleated cell counts. The assay was immunoSEQ multiplex PCR, and TCRdb's table has in-frame clones only and misses some. V and J calls and clone size follow that table, whereas D and trimming were derived from the DNA. The sample contains approximately 110,000 clones, approximately 85% of which appear only once. The sample taken for sequencing was peripheral blood. The TCR originated in a man aged 45 to 65 with acute or convalescent COVID-19.

CDR3 in DNA: TGTGCCACCAGCAGGACAGGGGGGTACGAGCAGTACTTC. This codes for CATSRTGGYEQYF. This chain links TRBV15 with TRBJ2-7; 9 bases are a match to TRBD1. The CDR3 length is 13 residues. The V gene's germline CDR1 is LNHNV and CDR2 YYDKDF (reference sequence). With 3 bases clipped from V and 4 bases from J, the junction kept 1 base outside the gene matches.